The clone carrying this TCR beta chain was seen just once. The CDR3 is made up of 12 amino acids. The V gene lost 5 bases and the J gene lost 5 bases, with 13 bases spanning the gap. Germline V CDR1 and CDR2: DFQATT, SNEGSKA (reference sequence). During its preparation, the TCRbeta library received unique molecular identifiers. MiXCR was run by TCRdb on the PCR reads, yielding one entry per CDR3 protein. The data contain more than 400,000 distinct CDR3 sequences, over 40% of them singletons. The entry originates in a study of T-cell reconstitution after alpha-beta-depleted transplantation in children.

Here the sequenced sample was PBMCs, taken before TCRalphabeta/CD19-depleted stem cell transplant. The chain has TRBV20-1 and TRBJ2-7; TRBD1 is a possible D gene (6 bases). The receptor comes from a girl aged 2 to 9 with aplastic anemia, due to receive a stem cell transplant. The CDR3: CSADRTAHEQYF. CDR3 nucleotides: TGCAGTGCTGACCGGACAGCCCACGAGCAGTACTTC.